This TCR beta chain was recorded in a study of neurological immune-mediated disorders. Broader study findings: The repertoires of 18 of 34 multiple sclerosis patients were placed by phylogenetic grouping in a single related-CDR3 cluster, which may be a signature.

Libraries used 2 million unsorted PBMCs kept frozen in RNAlater. Sequencing of 15-18 subjects in each run yielded over 160 million TCR-beta sequences. In TCRdb, the 5' RACE reads were re-called with MiXCR into one record per CDR3 protein. Counted here are tens of thousands of distinct CDR3 sequences, 5.2% occurring once; the ten biggest clones make up just under 7.5%. There are many counts of this clonotype. Its specificity is unknown. V lost 5 bases to trimming and J lost 4 bases, with 14 bases between them. The CDR3 consists of 14 residues. The V gene's germline CDR1 is MDHEN and CDR2 SYDVKM. Input material: PBMCs. This TCR derives from a man younger than 35 with multiple sclerosis. This chain joins TRBV28 and TRBJ2-5, with a possible D match to TRBD1 (6 bases). The chain's CDR3 is CASSQTGRVETQYF. The CDR3 DNA follows: TGTGCCAGCAGTCAGACAGGACGTGTAGAGACCCAGTACTTC.